A selection of T cell receptor beta chains follows, all from one sample in a study of blood T cell repertoires in COVID-19. Method: immunoSEQ multiplex PCR; TCRdb's copy keeps in-frame clones and lacks some. The sample carries roughly 420,000 clones, roughly 90% recorded once. The specimen sequenced was PBMCs or T cells enriched from blood (not recorded which). All receptors derive from a woman aged 30 to 39 with acute COVID-19. Both conserved end residues are part of each CDR3. The order of the fields is J gene, V gene, CDR3 protein.

j_gene: TRBJ1-3
v_gene: TRBV6-2/TRBV6-3
CDR3aa: CASSYGTGTGSGNTIYF

j_gene: TRBJ2-7
v_gene: TRBV11-3
CDR3aa: CASSLSETYEQYF

j_gene: TRBJ2-3
v_gene: TRBV5-1
CDR3aa: CASSSLAGDLTDTQYF

j_gene: TRBJ2-3
v_gene: TRBV5-4
CDR3aa: CASSPPEGTDTQYF

j_gene: TRBJ2-1
v_gene: TRBV19
CDR3aa: CASSIEGTALGNEQFF

j_gene: TRBJ2-1
v_gene: TRBV4-3
CDR3aa: CASSQDRGLSSYNEQFF

j_gene: TRBJ2-7
v_gene: TRBV19
CDR3aa: CASSIEGGGRGYEQYF

j_gene: TRBJ1-2
v_gene: TRBV12-3/TRBV12-4
CDR3aa: CASSLGGRGGYTF

j_gene: TRBJ2-3
v_gene: TRBV4-1
CDR3aa: CASSQDQEAETTDTQYF

j_gene: TRBJ2-3
v_gene: TRBV28
CDR3aa: CASSRNRGKFADTQYF

j_gene: TRBJ1-5
v_gene: TRBV24-1
CDR3aa: CATGQGGNQPQHF

j_gene: TRBJ1-1
v_gene: TRBV3-1/TRBV3-2
CDR3aa: CASSQEDPVNTEAFF

j_gene: TRBJ2-7
v_gene: TRBV27
CDR3aa: CASSPPSGPNPYEQYF

j_gene: TRBJ1-6
v_gene: TRBV14
CDR3aa: CASSQIRDRRDSPLHF

j_gene: TRBJ1-2
v_gene: TRBV3-1/TRBV3-2
CDR3aa: CASSQDQGAYGYTF

j_gene: TRBJ2-2
v_gene: TRBV9
CDR3aa: CASSGRTGTGPGELFF

j_gene: TRBJ1-6
v_gene: TRBV18
CDR3aa: CASSPPDSPLHF

j_gene: TRBJ1-3
v_gene: TRBV5-1
CDR3aa: CASSFGGTGVGNTIYF

j_gene: TRBJ1-5
v_gene: TRBV2
CDR3aa: CASSESTGGNQPQHF

j_gene: TRBJ1-5
v_gene: TRBV7-8
CDR3aa: CASSLADPGDNQPQHF

j_gene: TRBJ1-5
v_gene: TRBV6-6
CDR3aa: CASSYSIGNQPQHF

j_gene: TRBJ2-1
v_gene: TRBV4-1
CDR3aa: CASSPLKTRSSYNEQFF

j_gene: TRBJ1-3
v_gene: TRBV5-6
CDR3aa: CASSLVQGSSGNTIYF

j_gene: TRBJ1-4
v_gene: TRBV9
CDR3aa: CASSGQGATNEKLFF

j_gene: TRBJ2-7
v_gene: TRBV4-1
CDR3aa: CASSQSRQGTYEQYF

j_gene: TRBJ2-2
v_gene: TRBV2
CDR3aa: CASRRLGDGELFF

j_gene: TRBJ2-3
v_gene: TRBV12-5
CDR3aa: CASGLVRDGRGPTDTQYF

j_gene: TRBJ2-4
v_gene: TRBV7-8
CDR3aa: CASSLAGREGIQYF

j_gene: TRBJ1-2
v_gene: TRBV12-3/TRBV12-4
CDR3aa: CASSLGPNYGYTF

j_gene: TRBJ2-2
v_gene: TRBV6-5
CDR3aa: CASSSLTSGNTGELFF

j_gene: TRBJ2-7
v_gene: TRBV2
CDR3aa: CASRADRALSYEQYF

j_gene: TRBJ2-1
v_gene: TRBV7-9
CDR3aa: CASSFNNEQFF

j_gene: TRBJ1-2
v_gene: TRBV30
CDR3aa: CACAVSGGYTF

j_gene: TRBJ1-2
v_gene: TRBV5-4
CDR3aa: CASSSQGVDYGYTF

j_gene: TRBJ2-7
v_gene: TRBV2
CDR3aa: CASTGDRAYEQYF

j_gene: TRBJ1-6
v_gene: TRBV6-2/TRBV6-3
CDR3aa: CASSFIGGRSVLHF

j_gene: TRBJ2-5
v_gene: TRBV4-1
CDR3aa: CASSHDPAGARETQYF

j_gene: TRBJ1-5
v_gene: TRBV6-1
CDR3aa: CASSAPGTGGDQPQHF

j_gene: TRBJ2-1
v_gene: TRBV10-2
CDR3aa: CASSGGAPAYNEQFF

j_gene: TRBJ2-1
v_gene: TRBV4-1
CDR3aa: CASSQGATTDNEQFF

j_gene: TRBJ2-3
v_gene: TRBV9
CDR3aa: CASSVGDYPTDTQYF

j_gene: TRBJ2-3
v_gene: TRBV10-1
CDR3aa: CASSESGGGNTDTQYF

j_gene: TRBJ2-7
v_gene: TRBV11-2
CDR3aa: CASSLSGRGLYEQYF

j_gene: TRBJ1-2
v_gene: TRBV7-9
CDR3aa: CASSPMLGRGQDHGYTF

j_gene: TRBJ2-1
v_gene: TRBV9
CDR3aa: CASSVAPGNEQFF

j_gene: TRBJ1-2
v_gene: TRBV10-1
CDR3aa: CASSADRAKVNGYTF

j_gene: TRBJ1-2
v_gene: TRBV3-1/TRBV3-2
CDR3aa: CASSQGTGHLYGYTF

j_gene: TRBJ2-5
v_gene: TRBV4-1
CDR3aa: CASSQSPTSGVQETQYF

j_gene: TRBJ2-7
v_gene: TRBV29-1
CDR3aa: CSVQGQGAEFYEQYF

j_gene: TRBJ1-2
v_gene: TRBV2
CDR3aa: CASSITRGGPEGYTF

j_gene: TRBJ1-2
v_gene: TRBV7-9
CDR3aa: CASSPRSSESYGYTF